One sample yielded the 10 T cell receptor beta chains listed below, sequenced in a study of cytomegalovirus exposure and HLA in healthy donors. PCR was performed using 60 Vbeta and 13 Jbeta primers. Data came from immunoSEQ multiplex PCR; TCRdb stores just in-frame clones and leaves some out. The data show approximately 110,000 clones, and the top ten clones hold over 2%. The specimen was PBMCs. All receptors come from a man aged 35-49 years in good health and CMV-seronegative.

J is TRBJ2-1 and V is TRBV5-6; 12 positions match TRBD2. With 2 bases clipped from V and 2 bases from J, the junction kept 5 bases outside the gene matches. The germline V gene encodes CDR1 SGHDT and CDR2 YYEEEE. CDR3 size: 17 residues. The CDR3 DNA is TGTGCCAGCAGCTTAGAACTAGCGGGAGGACCCTACAATGAGCAGTTCTTC. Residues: CASSLELAGGPYNEQFF.

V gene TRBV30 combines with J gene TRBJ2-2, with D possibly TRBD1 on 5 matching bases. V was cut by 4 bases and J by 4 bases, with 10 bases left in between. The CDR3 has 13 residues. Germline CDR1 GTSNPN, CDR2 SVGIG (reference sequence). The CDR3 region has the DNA TGTGCCTGGACAGGGTTCGGCACCGGGGAGCTGTTTTTT. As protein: CAWTGFGTGELFF.

The CDR3 DNA is TGTGCCAGTAGTAGACAGGGGGAAGGTCAGCCCCAGCATTTT. Encoded protein: CASSRQGEGQPQHF. V gene TRBV19 combines with J gene TRBJ1-5, with 9 positions matching TRBD1. The CDR3 covers 14 residues. The trim removed 4 bases at V and 6 bases at J, leaving 4 bases unmatched. Germline lookup yields CDR1 LNHDA and CDR2 SQIVND (reference sequence).

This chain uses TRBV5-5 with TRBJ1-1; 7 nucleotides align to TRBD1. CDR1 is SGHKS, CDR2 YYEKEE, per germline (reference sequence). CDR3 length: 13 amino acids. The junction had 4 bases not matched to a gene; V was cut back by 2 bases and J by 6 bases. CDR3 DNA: TGTGCCAGCAGCTTACCGGGACAGCCTGAAGCTTTCTTT. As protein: CASSLPGQPEAFF.

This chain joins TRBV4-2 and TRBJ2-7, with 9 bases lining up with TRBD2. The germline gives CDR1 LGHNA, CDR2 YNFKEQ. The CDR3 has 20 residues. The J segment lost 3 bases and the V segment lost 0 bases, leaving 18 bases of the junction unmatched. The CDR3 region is CASSQDDPFIAGEGGYEQYF. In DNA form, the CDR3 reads TGTGCCAGCAGCCAAGATGACCCGTTTATAGCGGGAGAGGGGGGCTACGAGCAGTACTTC.

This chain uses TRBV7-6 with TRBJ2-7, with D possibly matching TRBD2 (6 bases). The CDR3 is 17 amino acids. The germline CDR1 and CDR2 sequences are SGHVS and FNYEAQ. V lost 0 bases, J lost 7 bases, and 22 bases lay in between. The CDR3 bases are TGTGCCAGCAGCTTAGCGAGGTGGGAGGATCCCTCGGGGGAGCAGTACTTC. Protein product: CASSLARWEDPSGEQYF.

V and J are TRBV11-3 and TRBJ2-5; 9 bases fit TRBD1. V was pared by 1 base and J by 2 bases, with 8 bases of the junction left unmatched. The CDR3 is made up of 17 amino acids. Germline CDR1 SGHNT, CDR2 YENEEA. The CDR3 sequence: CASSLVGQGSGQETQYF. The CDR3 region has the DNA TGTGCCAGCAGCTTAGTGGGACAGGGATCGGGTCAAGAGACCCAGTACTTC.

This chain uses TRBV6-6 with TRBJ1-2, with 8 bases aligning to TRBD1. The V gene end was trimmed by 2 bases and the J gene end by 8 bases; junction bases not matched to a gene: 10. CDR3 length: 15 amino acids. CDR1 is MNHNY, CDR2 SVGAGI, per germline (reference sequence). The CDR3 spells CASSYQDRGEGGYTF. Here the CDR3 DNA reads TGTGCCAGCAGTTACCAAGACAGGGGTGAGGGCGGCTACACCTTC.

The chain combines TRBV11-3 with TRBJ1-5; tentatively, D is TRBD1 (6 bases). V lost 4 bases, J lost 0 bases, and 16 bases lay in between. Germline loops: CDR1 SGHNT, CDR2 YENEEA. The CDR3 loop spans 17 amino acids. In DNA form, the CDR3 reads TGTGCCAGCAGCTCAAGACAGGACGATTATAGCAATCAGCCCCAGCATTTT. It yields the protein CASSSRQDDYSNQPQHF.

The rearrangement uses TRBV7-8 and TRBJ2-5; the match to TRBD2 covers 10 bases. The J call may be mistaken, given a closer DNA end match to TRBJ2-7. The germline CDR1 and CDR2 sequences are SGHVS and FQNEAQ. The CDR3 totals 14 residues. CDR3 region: CASRTGLASYEQYF. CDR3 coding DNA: TGTGCCAGCAGGACGGGACTAGCGAGCTACGAGCAGTACTTC.